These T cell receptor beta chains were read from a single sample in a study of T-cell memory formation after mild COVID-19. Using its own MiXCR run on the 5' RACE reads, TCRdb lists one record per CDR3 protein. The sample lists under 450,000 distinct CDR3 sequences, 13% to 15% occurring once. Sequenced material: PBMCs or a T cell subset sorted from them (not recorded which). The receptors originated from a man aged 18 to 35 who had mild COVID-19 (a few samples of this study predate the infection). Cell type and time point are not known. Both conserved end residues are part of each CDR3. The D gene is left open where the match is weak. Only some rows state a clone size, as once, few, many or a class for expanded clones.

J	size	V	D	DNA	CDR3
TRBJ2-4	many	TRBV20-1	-	TGCAGTGCTAGACCCCAGATAGCCAAAAACATTCAGTACTTC	CSARPQIAKNIQYF
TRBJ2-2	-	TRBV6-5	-	TGTGCCAGCACCGACGTGGGTTCCACCGGGGAGCTGTTTTTT	CASTDVGSTGELFF
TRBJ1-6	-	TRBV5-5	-	TGTGCCAGCAGCTTGGGACAGGAGAGCTCCTATAATTCACCCCTCCACTTT	CASSLGQESSYNSPLHF
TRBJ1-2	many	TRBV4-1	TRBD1	TGCGCCAGCAGCCAAGATCGAAGGACAGGGAACTATGGCTACACCTTC	CASSQDRRTGNYGYTF
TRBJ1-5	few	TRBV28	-	TGTGCCAGCAGTCTGATACAGGGTGTGCGGCAGCCCCAGCATTTT	CASSLIQGVRQPQHF
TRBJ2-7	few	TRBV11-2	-	TGTGCCAGCAGCTCCGATTGGGAGCAGTACTTC	CASSSDWEQYF
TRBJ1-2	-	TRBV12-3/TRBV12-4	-	TGTGCCAGCAGCCTTGGGTCCCACTATGGCTACACCTTC	CASSLGSHYGYTF
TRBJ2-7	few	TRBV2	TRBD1	TGTGCCAGCATCCCAGGGGGCCCCTACGAGCAGTACTTC	CASIPGGPYEQYF
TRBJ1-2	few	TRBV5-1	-	TGCGCCAGAAGCTGGACATTGACGAACATCTATGGCTACACCTTC	CARSWTLTNIYGYTF
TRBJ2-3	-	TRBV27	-	TGTGCCAGCAGTTGGGACACCAAGCCCACAGATACGCAGTATTTT	CASSWDTKPTDTQYF
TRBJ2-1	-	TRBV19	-	TGTGCCAGTAGTATCGGCCCAGGGAGTGAGCAGTTCTTC	CASSIGPGSEQFF
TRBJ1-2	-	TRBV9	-	TGTGCCAGCAGCGTAGGTGGGTTCGGATATGGCTACACCTTC	CASSVGGFGYGYTF
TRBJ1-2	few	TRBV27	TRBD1	TGTGCCAGCAGAGGGACAGGGGGCATTGGCTACACCTTC	CASRGTGGIGYTF
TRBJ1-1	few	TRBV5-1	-	TGCGCCAGCAGCAACGGAGTTACGACTGAAGCTTTCTTT	CASSNGVTTEAFF
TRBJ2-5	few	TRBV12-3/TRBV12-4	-	TGTGCCAGCAGTTTTCGACAGCAAGAGACCCAGTACTTC	CASSFRQQETQYF
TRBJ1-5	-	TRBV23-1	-	TGCGCCAGCAGTCAATCGCCTCCGCACGGACGCAATCAGCCCCAGCATTTT	CASSQSPPHGRNQPQHF
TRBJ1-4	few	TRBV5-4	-	TGTGCCAGCAGCCCGGGGGGAACAGGCTTCAAAGAAAAACTGTTTTTT	CASSPGGTGFKEKLFF
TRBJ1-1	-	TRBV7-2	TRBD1	TGTGCCAGCAGCATGGGACAGATATATGAAGCTTTCTTT	CASSMGQIYEAFF
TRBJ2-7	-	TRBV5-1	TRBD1	TGCGCCAGAAGCTGGGACAGGTGCTACGAGCAGTACTTC	CARSWDRCYEQYF
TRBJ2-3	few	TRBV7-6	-	TGTGCCAGCAGCGGGGCGGGGCATGTTGGGAGCACAGATACGCAGTATTTT	CASSGAGHVGSTDTQYF
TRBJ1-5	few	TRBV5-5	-	TGTGCCAGCAGCCAATGGGTGGGGGAAAGGAATCAGCCCCAGCATTTT	CASSQWVGERNQPQHF
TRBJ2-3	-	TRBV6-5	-	TGTGCCAGCGGGTACAGGGAACCAGATACGCAGTATTTT	CASGYREPDTQYF
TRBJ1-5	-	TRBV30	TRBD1	TGTGCCTGGAGTGGGCAGGGGGAACAGCCCCAGCATTTT	CAWSGQGEQPQHF
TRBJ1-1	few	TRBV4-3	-	TGCGCCAGCAGCCAGACCGACGGGGGAGGCACTGAAGCTTTCTTT	CASSQTDGGGTEAFF
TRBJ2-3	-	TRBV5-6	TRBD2	TGTGCCAGCAGCCCTAGCGGGGGGCGGGACACAGATACGCAGTATTTT	CASSPSGGRDTDTQYF